This T cell receptor (beta chain) was recorded in a study of T cell repertoires in cytomegalovirus infection. Study overall: Through public TCR beta signatures, both CMV infection and matching HLA type were indicated. General study points: CMV carriers with the relevant HLA were identified by cumulative public TCR beta family frequency.

TCRdb processed the reads anew with MiXCR; each CDR3 protein has one entry. The sample holds 160,000 or so distinct CDR3 sequences; about a quarter are singletons and the top ten take roughly 9.7%. Germline V lookup: CDR1 SGHTA, CDR2 FQGNSA. The CDR3 is 16 amino acids. The junction had 6 bases not matched to a gene; V was cut back by 5 bases and J by 2 bases. The table lists this clonotype with many counts. The target antigen is unknown. This clonotype originated in a human donor in good health (CMV status not recorded). Some clones in this sample may be carry-over from other donors' samples. Sequencing input: PBMCs. V gene TRBV7-2 combines with J gene TRBJ2-4; 10 bases are shared with TRBD1. The CDR3 here is CASSPDRGQSKNIQYF. The CDR3 DNA reads TGTGCCAGCAGCCCTGACAGGGGGCAATCCAAAAACATTCAGTACTTC.